The 3 T cell receptor beta chains below were found in one sample sequenced in a study of early T cells in non-severe SARS-CoV-2 infection. MiXCR, applied by TCRdb to the 5' RACE reads, yields one record per CDR3 protein. The sample shows tens of thousands of distinct CDR3 sequences, 5.5% to 6.5% of them seen only once. Sequenced material: whole blood. These receptors were taken from an adult who was a healthcare worker with PCR-confirmed SARS-CoV-2 infection or an uninfected control (not recorded which).

This clonotype showed up many times. The V gene is TRBV19, the J gene TRBJ2-2, with D uncertain. Germline V gene lookup returns CDR1 LNHDA and CDR2 SQIVND (reference sequence). Trimming cost V 9 bases and J 4 bases, with 21 bases left between them. The CDR3 length is 16 residues. As DNA, the CDR3 is TGTGCCAGCAGAAAAGCAGGAGCTATGGGCACCGGGGAGCTGTTTTTT. This encodes CASRKAGAMGTGELFF.

This clonotype was recorded at least ten times. V is TRBV5-6 and J is TRBJ1-4; 12 bases are a match to TRBD1. This CDR3 region has 17 residues. V shed 0 bases, J shed 14 bases, and the junction held 14 bases outside the gene matches. The germline V gene encodes CDR1 SGHDT and CDR2 YYEEEE. The chain's CDR3 is CASSLGSAGTGGRRLFF. CDR3 DNA: TGTGCCAGCAGCTTGGGGAGTGCTGGGACAGGGGGCAGGAGGCTGTTTTTT.

This clonotype has more than one count but fewer than ten. V is TRBV7-6 and J is TRBJ2-1, with D possibly being TRBD2 (6 bases). Germline CDR1 and CDR2: SGHVS and FNYEAQ. The CDR3 totals 16 residues. The V gene lost 7 bases and the J gene lost 7 bases, with 23 bases spanning the gap. CDR3 loop: CASTPAGGFGGNEQFF. In DNA form, the CDR3 reads TGTGCCAGCACCCCCGCGGGCGGGTTCGGGGGAAATGAGCAGTTCTTC. The variable domain in full, with the rest retrieved from reference TRBV7-6 and TRBJ2-1, is GAGVSQSPRYKVTKRGQDVALRCDPISGHVSLYWYRQALGQGPEFLTYFNYEAQQDKSGLPNDRFSAERPEGSISTLTIQRTEQRDSAMYRCASTPAGGFGGNEQFFGPGTRLTVL.